This TCR beta chain emerged from a study of T-cell reconstitution after alpha-beta-depleted transplantation in children (dated by TCRdb to 2016 to 2017). About the investigation overall: The study quantitatively tracked T-cell immune reconstitution after TCRalphabeta/CD19-depleted allogeneic hematopoietic cell transplantation in children using TCR repertoire profiling.

The library was obtained by PCR. The data were produced on an Illumina HiSeq 2500. To normalize quantification of the TCRbeta repertoire, the TCR libraries were built with molecular barcoding that relied on unique molecular identifiers. TCRdb's own reprocessing of the public reads used fastp at Q25 and MiXCR and kept productive beta chains. Each CDR3 protein gets just one entry, which takes the most common genes and DNA from the rows behind it. Recorded for this sample are about 460,000 distinct CDR3 sequences; approximately 12% of them occurred a single time. The ten largest clonotypes hold over 5.5% of the sample. In its sample, this clonotype was seen many times. Which antigen it targets is not known. Base qualities are missing; no much larger clone stands one base away. Reading from cysteine to phenylalanine, the CDR3 counts 13 amino acids. The DNA shown is the 39-base CDR3, in frame from base 1. V is cut by 3 bases and J by 4 bases, and the space between the germline ends is 13 bases. Per the germline V gene (reference sequence), DFQATT is the CDR1 and SNEGSKA is the CDR2.

The sample consisted of PBMCs from the stem cell graft donor, taken from the stem cell graft. The TCR originated in a human donor who donated a stem cell graft to a child with combined immunodeficiency. Here the chain combines TRBV20-1 and TRBJ2-7; perhaps TRBD1 is the D gene, with 6 bases matching. The CDR3 in this case is CSARRQGQYEQYF. In nucleotide form, the sequence is TGCAGTGCTAGGCGCCAGGGGCAGTACGAGCAGTACTTC.